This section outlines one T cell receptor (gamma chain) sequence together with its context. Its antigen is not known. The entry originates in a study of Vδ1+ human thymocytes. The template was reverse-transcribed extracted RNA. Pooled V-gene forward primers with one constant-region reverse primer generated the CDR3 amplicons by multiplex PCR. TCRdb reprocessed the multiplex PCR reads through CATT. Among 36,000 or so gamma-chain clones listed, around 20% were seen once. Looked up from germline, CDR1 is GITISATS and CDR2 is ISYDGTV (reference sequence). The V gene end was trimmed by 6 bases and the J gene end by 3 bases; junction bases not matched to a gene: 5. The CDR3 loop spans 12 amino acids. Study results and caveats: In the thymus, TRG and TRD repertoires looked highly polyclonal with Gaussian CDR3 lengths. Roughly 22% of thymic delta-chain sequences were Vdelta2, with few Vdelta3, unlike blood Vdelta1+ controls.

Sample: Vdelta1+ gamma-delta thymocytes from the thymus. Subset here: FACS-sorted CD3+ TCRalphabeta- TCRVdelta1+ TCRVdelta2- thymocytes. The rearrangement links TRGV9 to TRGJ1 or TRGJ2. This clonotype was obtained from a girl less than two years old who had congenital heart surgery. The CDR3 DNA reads TGTGCCTTGTGGTCCCCTTATTATAAGAAACTCTTT. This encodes CALWSPYYKKLF.